One and the same sample provided the 20 T cell receptor beta chains below, sequenced in a study of shared clonotypes between healthy human individuals. Assay used: immunoSEQ multiplex PCR; TCRdb lists only in-frame clones, some missing. Among millions of clones listed, 85% to 95% were seen once. The sample comprised naive CD4+ T cells sorted from blood. The subset here: CD45RA+ positively selected. Receptor source: a young man in good health.

This clone was picked up one time. The CDR3, as DNA: TGCGCCAGCAGCTTCACTAGCGGAGAGCAGTTCTTC. Translation: CASSFTSGEQFF. The chain has TRBV5-1 and TRBJ2-1, with 8 bases identical to TRBD2. Germline V lookup: CDR1 SGHRS, CDR2 YFSETQ. The CDR3 has 12 amino acids. V lost 2 bases to trimming and J lost 10 bases; unmatched junction nucleotides: 2.

This chain links TRBV7-2 with TRBJ2-1; D might be TRBD2 (5 bases). V dropped 1 base and J dropped 8 bases, with 21 bases sitting between them. There are 17 residues in the CDR3. Germline CDR1 and CDR2: SGHTA and FQGNSA. The CDR3 protein is CASSLGPASKVYHEQFF. The CDR3 coding sequence is TGTGCCAGCAGCTTAGGACCGGCTAGCAAGGTTTACCATGAGCAGTTCTTC.

The V and J genes are TRBV6-5 and TRBJ2-1; a possible D gene is TRBD2 (6 bases). The CDR3 is made up of 13 amino acids. Trimming removed 8 bases at V and 4 bases at J, with 12 bases between. Germline CDR1 is MNHEY and CDR2 is SVGAGI. CDR3 sequence (DNA): TGTGCCAGCGGGCTAGCGTCTTACAATGAGCAGTTCTTC. The encoded protein is CASGLASYNEQFF.

The V gene is TRBV12-5, the J gene TRBJ2-3, with a possible D match to TRBD1 (6 bases). Per germline, CDR1 LGHNT and CDR2 FRNRAP. The CDR3 loop spans 14 amino acids. V lost 4 bases and J 4 bases, leaving 12 bases between the germline ends. CDR3 protein: CASGSSGVADTQYF. The CDR3 nucleotides read TGTGCTAGTGGTTCCTCAGGGGTCGCAGATACGCAGTATTTT.

The V call is TRBV11-2, the J call TRBJ2-1, with 7 bases lining up with TRBD2. J gave up 7 bases and V 3 bases, and 6 bases lay outside the gene matches. This CDR3 has 14 residues. In germline, CDR1 is SGHAT, CDR2 FQNNGV. The CDR3 is CASSLERLANEQFF. The DNA of the CDR3 is TGTGCCAGCAGCTTGGAAAGACTAGCAAATGAGCAGTTCTTC.

The V call is TRBV7-2, the J call TRBJ1-1; D may be TRBD1 (6 bases). Germline V CDR1 and CDR2: SGHTA, FQGNSA. This CDR3 has 15 residues. The germline V and J ends were trimmed by 1 base and 2 bases, with 11 bases remaining between them. The CDR3 nucleotides are TGTGCCAGCAGCTTAGTAGTCAGGGGAAACACTGAAGCTTTCTTT. Protein product: CASSLVVRGNTEAFF.

CDR3 in DNA: TGTGCCAGCAGCTTAGCGGGAGGGAAGGCCGGGGAGCTGTTTTTT. Translating it yields CASSLAGGKAGELFF. V is TRBV11-2 and J is TRBJ2-2, with 8 bases aligning to TRBD2. The germline gives CDR1 SGHAT, CDR2 FQNNGV. This CDR3 region has 15 residues. V shed 1 base, J shed 6 bases, and the junction held 4 bases outside the gene matches.

The chain combines TRBV5-3 with TRBJ1-1, with D unresolved. TRBV5-3 carries the ORF label, with uncertain function. The V and J ends lost 6 bases and 3 bases respectively, with 21 bases between them. The CDR3 contains 16 residues. The CDR3 DNA reads as TGTGCCAGAACCCTGTACGAGGGCAAGAAAGACACTGAAGCTTTCTTT. Translating gives CARTLYEGKKDTEAFF.

The CDR3 coding sequence is TGTGCCAGCTCAGCCCCTTGGACCCTCCACTTT. Protein: CASSAPWTLHF. The genes are TRBV6-5 and TRBJ1-6; no definite D call. The V gene's germline CDR1 is MNHEY and CDR2 SVGAGI. V dropped 8 bases and J dropped 14 bases, with 13 bases sitting between them. CDR3 length equals 11 residues.

J is TRBJ2-3 and V is TRBV5-1; no clear D gene. V lost 2 bases, J lost 0 bases, and 19 bases lay in between. Germline CDR1 SGHRS, CDR2 YFSETQ. This CDR3 is 18 amino acids long. In DNA form, the CDR3 reads TGCGCCAGCAGCTTATATCGTTACGGAATGGTTAGCACAGATACGCAGTATTTT. As protein: CASSLYRYGMVSTDTQYF.

The chain joins TRBV6-6 to TRBJ1-2, with a weak D call TRBD1 (5 bases). V lost 7 bases and J 8 bases, leaving 11 bases between the germline ends. The CDR3 covers 11 residues. Per germline, CDR1 MNHNY and CDR2 SVGAGI (reference sequence). The CDR3 region has the DNA TGTGCCAGCACCCAGGGCTGGGGCTACACCTTC. This sequence encodes CASTQGWGYTF.

The chain has TRBV15 and TRBJ2-3; D not certain. Deletions cut 0 bases from V and 1 base from J, with 14 bases between. Germline CDR1 LNHNV, CDR2 YYDKDF (reference sequence). The CDR3 runs 17 residues. CDR3 protein: CATSRDARLSGTDTQYF. The CDR3 nucleotides read TGTGCCACCAGCAGAGATGCCAGGCTCTCTGGCACAGATACGCAGTATTTT.

Concerning this clone: At the DNA level, this CDR3 is encoded by other sequences in the same sample as well. The chain combines TRBV6-5 with TRBJ2-7; D tentatively reads TRBD1 or TRBD2 (5 bases each). The CDR3 sequence is 16 residues long. From germline, CDR1 is MNHEY and CDR2 SVGAGI. V lost 0 bases to trimming and J lost 0 bases, with 12 bases between them. The CDR3 sequence is CASSYSGTGNSYEQYF. DNA for the CDR3: TGTGCCAGCAGTTACTCCGGGACGGGGAACTCCTACGAGCAGTACTTC.

The chain is built from TRBV7-9 and TRBJ2-3; possible D gene TRBD2, 5 bases. The V end lost 3 bases, the J end lost 2 bases, and 9 bases lay between the germline ends. There are 14 residues in the CDR3. Germline V gives CDR1 SEHNR, CDR2 FQNEAQ (reference sequence). The CDR3 reads CASSFMGDTDTQYF. The CDR3 DNA is TGTGCCAGCAGCTTTATGGGAGACACAGATACGCAGTATTTT.

The chain is built from TRBV5-1 and TRBJ1-2, with D possibly TRBD1 on 6 matching bases. Germline V lookup: CDR1 SGHRS, CDR2 YFSETQ. V lost 0 bases, J lost 6 bases, and 12 bases lay in between. The length of the CDR3 is 14 residues. The CDR3 coding sequence is TGCGCCAGCAGCTTGGCAGGGGCCCCGGATGGCTACACCTTC. This gives the protein CASSLAGAPDGYTF.

J is TRBJ2-7 and V is TRBV2, with 8 bases fitting TRBD2. The germline CDR1 and CDR2 sequences are SNHLY and FYNNEI. The CDR3 spans 12 residues. Losses at the gene ends were 8 bases for V and 1 base for J; bases not matched to a gene: 1. The CDR3 sequence: CASGLASYEQYF. The CDR3 DNA follows: TGTGCCAGCGGACTAGCTTCCTACGAGCAGTACTTC.

The chain recombines TRBV29-1 with TRBJ2-1, with D tentatively TRBD1 (6 bases). The CDR3 is 13 amino acids. Between the trimmed V and J ends, which lost 6 bases and 2 bases, there was a span of 11 bases. In germline, CDR1 is SQVTM, CDR2 ANQGSEA. CDR3 DNA sequence: TGCAGCGTACAGGGCCTAACCTACAATGAGCAGTTCTTC. It yields the protein CSVQGLTYNEQFF.

V and J are TRBV7-2 and TRBJ1-5, with TRBD1 matching over 7 bases. V gave up 1 base and J gave up 5 bases; unmatched junction bases: 2. Germline CDR1 and CDR2: SGHTA and FQGNSA. The CDR3 length is 14 residues. CDR3 residues: CASSLVDRYQPQHF. CDR3 bases: TGTGCCAGCAGCTTAGTGGACAGGTATCAGCCCCAGCATTTT.

The chain combines TRBV9 with TRBJ2-3; TRBD2 aligns across 8 bases. This CDR3 spans 16 amino acids. V was pared by 4 bases and J by 1 base, with 8 bases of the junction left unmatched. Looked up from germline, CDR1 is SGDLS and CDR2 is YYNGEE. Written as DNA, the CDR3 is TGTGCCAGCAGCCTCCGGGAGGGCTCAGGCACAGATACGCAGTATTTT. This encodes CASSLREGSGTDTQYF.

V gene TRBV6-1 combines with J gene TRBJ1-1, with 7 nucleotides matching TRBD1. Germline V gene lookup returns CDR1 MNHNS and CDR2 SASEGT. Trimming cost V 1 base and J 5 bases; bases outside gene matches: 7. The CDR3 is made up of 15 amino acids. CDR3 in DNA: TGTGCCAGCAGTGAAGGTAACAGGGGAGGAACTGAAGCTTTCTTT. This sequence encodes CASSEGNRGGTEAFF.